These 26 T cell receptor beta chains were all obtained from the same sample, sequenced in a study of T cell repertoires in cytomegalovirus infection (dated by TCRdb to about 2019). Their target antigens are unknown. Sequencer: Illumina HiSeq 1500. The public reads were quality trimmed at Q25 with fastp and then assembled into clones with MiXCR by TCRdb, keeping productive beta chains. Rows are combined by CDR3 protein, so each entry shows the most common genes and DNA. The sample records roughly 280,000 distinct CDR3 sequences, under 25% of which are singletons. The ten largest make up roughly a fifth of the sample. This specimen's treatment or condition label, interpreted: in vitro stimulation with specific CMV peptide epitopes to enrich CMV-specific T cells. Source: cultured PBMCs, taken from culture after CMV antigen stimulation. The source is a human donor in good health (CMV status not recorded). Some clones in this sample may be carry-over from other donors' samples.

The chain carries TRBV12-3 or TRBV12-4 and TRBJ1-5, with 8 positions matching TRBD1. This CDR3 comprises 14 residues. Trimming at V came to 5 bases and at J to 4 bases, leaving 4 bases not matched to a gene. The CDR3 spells CASSTRQGNQPQHF. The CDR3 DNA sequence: TGTGCCAGCAGTACGCGACAGGGGAATCAGCCCCAGCATTTT.

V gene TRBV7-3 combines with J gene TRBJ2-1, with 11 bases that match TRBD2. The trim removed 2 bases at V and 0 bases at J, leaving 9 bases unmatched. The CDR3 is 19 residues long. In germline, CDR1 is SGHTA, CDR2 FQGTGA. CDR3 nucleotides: TGTGCCAGCAGCTTACATCGCGGACTAGCGGGTTTCTCCTACAATGAGCAGTTCTTC. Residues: CASSLHRGLAGFSYNEQFF.

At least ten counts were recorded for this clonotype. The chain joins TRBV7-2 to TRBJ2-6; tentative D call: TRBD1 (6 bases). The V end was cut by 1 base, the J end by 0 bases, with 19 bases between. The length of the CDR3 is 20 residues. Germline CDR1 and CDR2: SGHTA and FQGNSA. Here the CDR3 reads CASSLVTRPDRFSGANVLTF. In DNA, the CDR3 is TGTGCCAGCAGCTTAGTGACCCGCCCTGACAGGTTCTCTGGGGCCAACGTCCTGACTTTC.

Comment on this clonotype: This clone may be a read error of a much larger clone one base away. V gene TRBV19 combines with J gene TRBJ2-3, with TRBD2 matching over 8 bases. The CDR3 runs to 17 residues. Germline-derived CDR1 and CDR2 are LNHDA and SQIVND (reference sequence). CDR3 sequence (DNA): TGTGCCAGTAGTAAGAGGCGGGAGGACTCTAGCACAGGTACGCAGTATTTT. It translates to CASSKRREDSSTGTQYF.

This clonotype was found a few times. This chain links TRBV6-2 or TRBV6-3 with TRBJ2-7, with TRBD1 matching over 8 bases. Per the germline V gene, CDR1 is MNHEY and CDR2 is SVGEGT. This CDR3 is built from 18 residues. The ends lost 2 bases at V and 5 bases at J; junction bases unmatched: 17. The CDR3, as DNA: TGTGCCAGCAGTTACGCAGGGGGCATCATGGATTCCTTGGACGAGCAGTACGTC. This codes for CASSYAGGIMDSLDEQYV.

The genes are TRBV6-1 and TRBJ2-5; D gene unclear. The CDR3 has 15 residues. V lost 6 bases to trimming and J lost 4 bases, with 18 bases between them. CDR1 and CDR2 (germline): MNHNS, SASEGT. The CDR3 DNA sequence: TGTGCCAGCAGACCAGGACGGATCGCAGGAGAGACCCAGTACTTC. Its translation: CASRPGRIAGETQYF.

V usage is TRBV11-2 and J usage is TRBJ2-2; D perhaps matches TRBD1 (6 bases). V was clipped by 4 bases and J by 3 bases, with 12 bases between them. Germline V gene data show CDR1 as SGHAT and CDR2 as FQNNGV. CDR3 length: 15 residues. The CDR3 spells CASSYGDTYTGELFF. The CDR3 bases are TGTGCCAGCAGCTACGGGGACACCTACACCGGGGAGCTGTTTTTT.

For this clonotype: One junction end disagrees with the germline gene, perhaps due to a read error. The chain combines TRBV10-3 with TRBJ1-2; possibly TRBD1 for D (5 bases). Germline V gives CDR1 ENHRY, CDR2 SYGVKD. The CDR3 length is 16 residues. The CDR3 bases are TGTGCCCTCAGTGACCACACCAGGGTAGGAGACTATGGCTACACCTTC. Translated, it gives CALSDHTRVGDYGYTF.

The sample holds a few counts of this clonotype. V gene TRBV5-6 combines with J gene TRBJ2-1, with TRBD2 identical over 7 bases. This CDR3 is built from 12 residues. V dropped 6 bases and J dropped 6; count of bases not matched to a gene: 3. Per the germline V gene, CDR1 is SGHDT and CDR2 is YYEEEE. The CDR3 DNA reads TGTGCCAGCACCGGCGGGGGCAATGAGCAGTTCTTC. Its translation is CASTGGGNEQFF.

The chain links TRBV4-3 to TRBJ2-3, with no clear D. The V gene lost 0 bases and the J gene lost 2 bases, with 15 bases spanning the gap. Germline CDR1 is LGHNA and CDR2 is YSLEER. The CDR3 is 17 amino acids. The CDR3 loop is CASSQDPNSLNTDTQYF. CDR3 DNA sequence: TGCGCCAGCAGCCAAGATCCCAACAGCCTAAACACAGATACGCAGTATTTT.

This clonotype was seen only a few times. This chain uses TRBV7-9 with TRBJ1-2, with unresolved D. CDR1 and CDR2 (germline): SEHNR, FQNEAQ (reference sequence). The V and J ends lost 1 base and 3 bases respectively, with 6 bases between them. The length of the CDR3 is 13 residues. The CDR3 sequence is CASSLEPDYGYTF. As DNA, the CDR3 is TGTGCCAGCAGCTTAGAGCCAGACTATGGCTACACCTTC.

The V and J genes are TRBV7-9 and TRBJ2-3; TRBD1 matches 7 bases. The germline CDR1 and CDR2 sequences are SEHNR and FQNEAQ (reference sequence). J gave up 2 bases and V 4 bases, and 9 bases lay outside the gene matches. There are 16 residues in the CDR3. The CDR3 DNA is TGTGCCAGCAGCTCAACCGGGACAGCCTCCACAGATACGCAGTATTTT. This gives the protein CASSSTGTASTDTQYF.

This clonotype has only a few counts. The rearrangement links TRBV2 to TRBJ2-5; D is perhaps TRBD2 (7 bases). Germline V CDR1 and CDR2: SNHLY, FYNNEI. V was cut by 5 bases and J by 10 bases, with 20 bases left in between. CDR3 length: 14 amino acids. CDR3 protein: CASSKMGAGVVQYF. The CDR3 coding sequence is TGTGCCAGCAGTAAAATGGGGGCGGGAGTGGTCCAGTACTTC.

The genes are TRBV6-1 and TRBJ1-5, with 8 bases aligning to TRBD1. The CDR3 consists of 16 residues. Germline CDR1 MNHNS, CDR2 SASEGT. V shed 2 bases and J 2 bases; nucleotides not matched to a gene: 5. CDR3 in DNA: TGTGCCAGCAGTGAAATATCGGGACAGGGCAATCAGCCCCAGCATTTT. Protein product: CASSEISGQGNQPQHF.

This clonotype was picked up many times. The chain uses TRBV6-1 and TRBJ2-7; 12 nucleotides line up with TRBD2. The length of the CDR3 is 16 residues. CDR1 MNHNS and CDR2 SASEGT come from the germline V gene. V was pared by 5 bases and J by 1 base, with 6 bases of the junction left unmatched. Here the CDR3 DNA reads TGTGCCAGCAGTCTGCCTAGCGGGAGGGAGTCCTACGAGCAGTACGTC. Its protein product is CASSLPSGRESYEQYV.

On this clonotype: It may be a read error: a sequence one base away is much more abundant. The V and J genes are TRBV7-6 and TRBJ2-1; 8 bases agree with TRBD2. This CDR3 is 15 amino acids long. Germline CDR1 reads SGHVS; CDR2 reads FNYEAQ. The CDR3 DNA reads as TGTGCCAGCAGCCGGACGGGGACTAGTAGCTATGAGAAGTTCTTC. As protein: CASSRTGTSSYEKFF.

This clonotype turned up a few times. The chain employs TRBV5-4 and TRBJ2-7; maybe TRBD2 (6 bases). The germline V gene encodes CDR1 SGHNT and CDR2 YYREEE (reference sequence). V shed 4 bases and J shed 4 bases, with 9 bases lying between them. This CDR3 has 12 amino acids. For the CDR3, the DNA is TGTGCCAGCAGCCGACTAGGATACGAGCAGTACGTC. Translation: CASSRLGYEQYV.

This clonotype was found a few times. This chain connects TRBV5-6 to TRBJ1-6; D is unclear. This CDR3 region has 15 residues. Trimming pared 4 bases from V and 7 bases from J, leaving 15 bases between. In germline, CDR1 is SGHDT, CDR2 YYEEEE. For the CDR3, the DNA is TGTGCCAGCAGCCTCTTGGACTCGGGAAATTCACCCCTCCACTTT. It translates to CASSLLDSGNSPLHF.

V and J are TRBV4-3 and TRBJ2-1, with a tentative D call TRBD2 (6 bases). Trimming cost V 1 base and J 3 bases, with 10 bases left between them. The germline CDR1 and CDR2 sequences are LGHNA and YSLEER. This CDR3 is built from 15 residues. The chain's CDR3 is CASSQGGIYYNEQFF. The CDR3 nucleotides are TGCGCCAGCAGCCAAGGCGGGATATACTACAATGAGCAGTTCTTC.

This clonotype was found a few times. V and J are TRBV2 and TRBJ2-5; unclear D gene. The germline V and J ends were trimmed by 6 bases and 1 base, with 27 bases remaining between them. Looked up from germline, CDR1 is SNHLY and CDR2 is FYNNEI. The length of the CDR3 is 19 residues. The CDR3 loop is CASSRVLVPVYLGQETQYF. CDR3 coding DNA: TGTGCCAGCAGCCGCGTCCTAGTCCCCGTTTACTTGGGCCAAGAGACCCAGTACTTC.

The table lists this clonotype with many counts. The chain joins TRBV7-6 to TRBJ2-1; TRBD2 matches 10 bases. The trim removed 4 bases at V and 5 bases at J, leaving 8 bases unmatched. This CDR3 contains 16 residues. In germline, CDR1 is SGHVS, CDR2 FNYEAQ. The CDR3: CASSSPWTSGDNEQFF. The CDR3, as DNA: TGTGCCAGCAGCTCCCCCTGGACTAGCGGAGACAATGAGCAGTTCTTC.

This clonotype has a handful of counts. The CDR3 spells CASRPPPEQFF. In DNA form, the CDR3 reads TGTGCCAGCAGGCCGCCTCCTGAGCAGTTCTTC. The genes are TRBV12-3 or TRBV12-4 and TRBJ2-1; no clear D. This CDR3 region has 11 residues. Trimming left V 6 bases short and J 9 bases short, with 9 bases between.

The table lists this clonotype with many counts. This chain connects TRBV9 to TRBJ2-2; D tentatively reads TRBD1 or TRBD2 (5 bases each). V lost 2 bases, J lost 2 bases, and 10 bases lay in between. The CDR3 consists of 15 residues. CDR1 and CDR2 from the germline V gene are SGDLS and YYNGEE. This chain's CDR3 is CASSVRDQNTGELFF. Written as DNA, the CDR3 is TGTGCCAGCAGCGTCCGGGACCAAAACACCGGGGAGCTGTTTTTT.

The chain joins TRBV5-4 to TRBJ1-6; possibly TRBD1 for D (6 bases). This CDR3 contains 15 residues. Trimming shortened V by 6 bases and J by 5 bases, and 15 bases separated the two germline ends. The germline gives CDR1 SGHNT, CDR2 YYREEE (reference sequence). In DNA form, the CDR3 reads TGTGCCAGCAAACTACAGGGACCTGATAATTCACCCCTCCACTTT. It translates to CASKLQGPDNSPLHF.

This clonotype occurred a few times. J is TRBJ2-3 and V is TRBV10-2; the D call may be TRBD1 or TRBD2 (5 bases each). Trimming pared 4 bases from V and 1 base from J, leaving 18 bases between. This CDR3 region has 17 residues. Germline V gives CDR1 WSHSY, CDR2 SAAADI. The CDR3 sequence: CASSALTREKRTDTQYF. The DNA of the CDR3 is TGCGCCAGCAGTGCACTCACCAGGGAGAAACGCACAGATACGCAGTATTTT.

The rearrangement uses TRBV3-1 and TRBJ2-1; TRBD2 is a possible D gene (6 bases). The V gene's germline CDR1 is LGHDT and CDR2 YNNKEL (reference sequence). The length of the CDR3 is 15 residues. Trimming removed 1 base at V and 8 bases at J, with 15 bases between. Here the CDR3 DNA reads TGTGCCAGCAGCCAAGGCGCCAGGAGGGAAGATGAGCAGTTCTTC. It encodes CASSQGARREDEQFF.